The 13 T cell receptor beta chains given below trace back to one sample, sequenced in a study of OX40 agonist ivuxolimab in advanced cancers. Profiled with immunoSEQ multiplex PCR; TCRdb holds only in-frame clones, not every one. The sample lists fewer than 200,000 clones, roughly 94% seen once, with around 0.31% in the top ten. Sequenced material: CD4+ or CD8+ T cells sorted from blood, taken in a trial of the OX40 agonist ivuxolimab. These TCRs come from an adult with an advanced solid tumor such as melanoma, head and neck, liver or kidney cancer.

This clone appeared a single time. The rearrangement links TRBV6-1 to TRBJ1-2, with 7 bases fitting TRBD1. J lost 7 bases, V lost 4 bases, and 6 bases had no gene match. The CDR3 length is 13 residues. Germline assignment: CDR1 MNHNS and CDR2 SASEGT. The CDR3 nucleotides are TGTGCCAGCAGTGGATGGACAGGCTTTGGCTACACCTTC. Its translation: CASSGWTGFGYTF.

The chain joins TRBV7-9 to TRBJ1-5, with a tentative D call TRBD1 (5 bases). The V end lost 4 bases, the J end lost 3 bases, and 10 bases lay between the germline ends. Germline V gene lookup returns CDR1 SEHNR and CDR2 FQNEAQ (reference sequence). This CDR3 is built from 14 residues. The CDR3 loop is CASSSQTVNQPQHF. In DNA, the CDR3 is TGTGCCAGCAGCTCCCAGACAGTCAATCAGCCCCAGCATTTT. Full variable domain (missing parts from reference TRBV7-9 and TRBJ1-5): DTGVSQNPRHKITKRGQNVTFRCDPISEHNRLYWYRQTLGQGPEFLTYFQNEAQLEKSRLLSDRFSAERPKGSFSTLEIQRTEQGDSAMYLCASSSQTVNQPQHFGDGTRLSIL.

The V call is TRBV5-6, the J call TRBJ1-1; no firm D call. The CDR3 is 13 amino acids. V shed 0 bases and J shed 5 bases, with 8 bases lying between them. CDR1 SGHDT and CDR2 YYEEEE come from the germline V gene. The CDR3 DNA is TGTGCCAGCAGCTTGGTGGTGGAAACTGAAGCTTTCTTT. This encodes CASSLVVETEAFF.

This chain uses TRBV7-2 with TRBJ2-7; TRBD2 is a possible D gene (6 bases). The CDR3 sequence is 17 residues long. Trimming pared 3 bases from V and 0 bases from J, leaving 18 bases between. Looked up from germline, CDR1 is SGHTA and CDR2 is FQGNSA. CDR3 DNA: TGTGCCAGCAGCTTGGCACTAGCCGGGACGAGCTCCTACGAGCAGTACTTC. Its translation: CASSLALAGTSSYEQYF.

This sequence joins TRBV18 and TRBJ1-3, with D possibly being TRBD1 (6 bases). CDR3 length: 16 amino acids. Germline V gene lookup returns CDR1 KGHSH and CDR2 LQKENI. V was clipped by 4 bases and J by 3 bases, with 16 bases between them. The CDR3 region is CASSLNTRGNGNTIYF. The DNA of the CDR3 is TGTGCCAGCTCACTCAACACCAGGGGTAATGGAAACACCATATATTTT.

J is TRBJ1-2 and V is TRBV4-3; D uncertain. V was trimmed by 2 bases and J by 1 base, leaving 8 bases between them. Germline values: CDR1 LGHNA, CDR2 YSLEER. The CDR3 extends over 14 amino acids. CDR3 sequence reads: CASSQSSVNYGYTF. CDR3 coding DNA: TGCGCCAGCAGCCAATCTTCCGTTAACTATGGCTACACCTTC.

A few counts support this clone. This chain joins TRBV10-3 and TRBJ2-6; D is perhaps TRBD2 (5 bases). CDR3 length equals 17 residues. The germline V and J ends were trimmed by 3 bases and 0 bases, with 12 bases remaining between them. Germline V gene data show CDR1 as ENHRY and CDR2 as SYGVKD. CDR3 nucleotide sequence: TGTGCCATCAGTGAAAGAGGGATAATCTCTGGGGCCAACGTCCTGACTTTC. This gives the protein CAISERGIISGANVLTF.

This rearrangement joins TRBV5-6 to TRBJ1-3, with D tentatively TRBD1 (5 bases). Germline CDR1 and CDR2: SGHDT and YYEEEE. Trimming took off 4 bases at V and 0 bases at J, with 14 bases between the two ends. The CDR3 is 16 residues long. The CDR3 sequence is CASSPWGRRSGNTIYF. For the CDR3, the DNA is TGTGCCAGCAGCCCGTGGGGACGACGCTCTGGAAACACCATATATTTT. The complete variable domain, with remaining parts taken from reference TRBV5-6 and TRBJ1-3, reads DAGVTQSPTHLIKTRGQQVTLRCSPKSGHDTVSWYQQALGQGPQFIFQYYEEEERQRGNFPDRFSGHQFPNYSSELNVNALLLGDSALYLCASSPWGRRSGNTIYFGEGSWLTVV.

The chain employs TRBV4-1 and TRBJ2-2; maybe TRBD2 (5 bases). V lost 5 bases, J lost 6 bases, and 13 bases lay in between. CDR1 and CDR2 from the germline V gene are MGHRA and YSYEKL. The CDR3 is made up of 14 amino acids. CDR3 region: CASSYGVPPGELFF. The CDR3 DNA reads as TGCGCCAGCAGCTACGGGGTTCCCCCCGGGGAGCTGTTTTTT.

The chain uses TRBV7-9 and TRBJ2-5; a possible D gene is TRBD2 (5 bases). V was pared by 2 bases and J by 4 bases, with 20 bases between. Germline loops: CDR1 SEHNR, CDR2 FQNEAQ (reference sequence). The CDR3 has 17 residues. The CDR3 reads CASSLTISSVALETQYF. The CDR3 DNA follows: TGTGCCAGCAGCTTAACCATCAGTAGCGTGGCTCTAGAGACCCAGTACTTC. Full variable domain (missing parts from reference TRBV7-9 and TRBJ2-5): DTGVSQNPRHKITKRGQNVTFRCDPISEHNRLYWYRQTLGQGPEFLTYFQNEAQLEKSRLLSDRFSAERPKGSFSTLEIQRTEQGDSAMYLCASSLTISSVALETQYFGPGTRLLVL.

The chain combines TRBV5-1 with TRBJ2-6; D is possibly TRBD1 (5 bases). The CDR3 has 14 amino acids. Germline assignment: CDR1 SGHRS and CDR2 YFSETQ. Trimming removed 3 bases from V and 1 base from J, with 5 bases in between. This chain's CDR3 is CASSSGSGANVLTF. The CDR3 coding sequence is TGCGCCAGCAGCTCAGGGTCTGGGGCCAACGTCCTGACTTTC.

The CDR3 is CASSPLPTAGGPGYTF. DNA of the CDR3: TGTGCCAGCTCACCTCTCCCTACCGCAGGGGGTCCTGGCTACACCTTC. The J gene is TRBJ1-2, the V gene TRBV18, with 7 positions matching TRBD1. Germline V gene sequence: CDR1 KGHSH, CDR2 LQKENI. Trimming took 3 bases from V and 7 from J; bases not matched to a gene: 14. The CDR3 runs to 16 residues.

V usage is TRBV27 and J usage is TRBJ2-6; D tentatively fits TRBD1 or TRBD2 (5 bases each). V lost 7 bases and J 4 bases, leaving 8 bases between the germline ends. The germline CDR1 and CDR2 sequences are MNHEY and SMNVEV (reference sequence). The CDR3 totals 13 residues. CDR3 amino acids: CASTGAGANVLTF. In nucleotides, the CDR3 is TGTGCCAGCACCGGGGCCGGGGCCAACGTCCTGACTTTC.